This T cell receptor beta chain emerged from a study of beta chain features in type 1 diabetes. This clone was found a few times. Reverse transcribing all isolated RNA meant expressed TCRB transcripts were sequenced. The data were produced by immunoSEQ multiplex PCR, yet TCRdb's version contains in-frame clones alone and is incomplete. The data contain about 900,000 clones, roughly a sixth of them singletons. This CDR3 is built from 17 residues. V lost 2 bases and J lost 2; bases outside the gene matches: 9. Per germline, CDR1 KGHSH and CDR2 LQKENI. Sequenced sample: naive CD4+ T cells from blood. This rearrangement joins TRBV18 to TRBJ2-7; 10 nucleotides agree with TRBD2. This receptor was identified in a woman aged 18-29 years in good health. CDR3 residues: CASSPAWASGGPYEQYF. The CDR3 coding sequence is TGTGCCAGCTCACCAGCGTGGGCTAGCGGGGGTCCCTACGAGCAGTACTTC.